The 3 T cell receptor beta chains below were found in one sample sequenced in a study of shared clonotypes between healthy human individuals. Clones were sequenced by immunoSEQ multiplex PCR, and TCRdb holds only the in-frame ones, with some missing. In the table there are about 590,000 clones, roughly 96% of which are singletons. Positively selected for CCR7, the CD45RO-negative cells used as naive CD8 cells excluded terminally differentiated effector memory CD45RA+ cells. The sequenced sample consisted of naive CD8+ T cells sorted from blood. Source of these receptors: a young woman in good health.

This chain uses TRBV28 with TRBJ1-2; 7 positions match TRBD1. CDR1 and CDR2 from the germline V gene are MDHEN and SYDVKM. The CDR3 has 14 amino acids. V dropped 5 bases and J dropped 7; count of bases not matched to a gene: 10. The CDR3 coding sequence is TGTGCCAGCAGTGCTACAGGGGAGGACGGTGGCTACACCTTC. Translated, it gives CASSATGEDGGYTF.

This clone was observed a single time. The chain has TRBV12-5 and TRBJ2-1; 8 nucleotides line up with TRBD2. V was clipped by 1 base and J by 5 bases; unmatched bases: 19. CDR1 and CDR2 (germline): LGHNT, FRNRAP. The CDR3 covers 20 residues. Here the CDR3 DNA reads TGTGCTAGTGGTTTGGGCGCAGTAAGTGCGGGAGGAATTTTAGACAATGAGCAGTTCTTC. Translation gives CASGLGAVSAGGILDNEQFF.

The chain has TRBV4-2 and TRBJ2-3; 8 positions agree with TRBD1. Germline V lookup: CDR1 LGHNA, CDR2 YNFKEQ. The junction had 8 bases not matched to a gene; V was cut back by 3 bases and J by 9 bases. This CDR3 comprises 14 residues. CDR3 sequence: CASSQWTGLTTQYF. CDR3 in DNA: TGTGCCAGCAGCCAGTGGACAGGGCTGACAACGCAGTATTTT.